Shown below are 23 T cell receptor beta chains from a single sample sequenced in a study of T cells after posttransplantation cyclophosphamide. The data were produced by immunoSEQ multiplex PCR, yet TCRdb's version contains in-frame clones alone and is incomplete. The table lists about 32,000 clones, around nine tenths of them singletons. Cells defined as naive were viable CD3+CD4+ or CD3+CD8+ and CCR7+CD45RA+CD45RO-CD95-CD27+CD28+. Sequencing input: naive CD4+ T cells sorted from PBMCs. These receptors all stem from an older woman in good health, CMV-negative, and a related stem cell transplant donor.

V gene TRBV18 combines with J gene TRBJ1-1; maybe TRBD1 (6 bases). CDR3 length: 13 amino acids. CDR1 and CDR2 from the germline V gene are KGHSH and LQKENI. V was shortened by 4 bases and J by 1 base, with 7 bases between the two germline ends. The CDR3: CASSQGQNTEAFF. The CDR3 bases are TGTGCCAGCTCACAGGGACAGAACACTGAAGCTTTCTTT.

The V call is TRBV5-1, the J call TRBJ1-1; D call uncertain. This CDR3 spans 14 amino acids. The germline V gene encodes CDR1 SGHRS and CDR2 YFSETQ. Trimming pared 3 bases from V and 0 bases from J, leaving 9 bases between. The CDR3 nucleotides read TGCGCCAGCAGCTCCAAGGGAGTGAACACTGAAGCTTTCTTT. Amino acids: CASSSKGVNTEAFF.

This sequence joins TRBV6-4 and TRBJ2-2; no clear D gene. The germline gives CDR1 MRHNA, CDR2 SNTAGT. V shed 0 bases and J shed 7 bases, with 6 bases lying between them. The CDR3 runs to 13 residues. CDR3 coding DNA: TGTGCCAGCAGTGACTCGAGCGTCGGGGAGCTGTTTTTT. It encodes CASSDSSVGELFF.

This clone came up once. The rearrangement joins TRBV29-1 to TRBJ2-2; 7 nucleotides line up with TRBD1. Trimming removed 6 bases from V and 8 bases from J; junction bases left unmatched: 9. CDR1 is SQVTM and CDR2 is ANQGSEA in the germline V gene. This CDR3 has 13 residues. The CDR3 loop is CSVQSQGTGELFF. CDR3 bases: TGCAGCGTACAATCACAGGGGACAGGGGAGCTGTTTTTT.

The rearrangement joins TRBV30 to TRBJ2-2, with TRBD1 identical over 9 bases. The germline gives CDR1 GTSNPN, CDR2 SVGIG (reference sequence). The length of the CDR3 is 17 residues. V dropped 0 bases and J dropped 5; count of bases not matched to a gene: 10. The CDR3 sequence: CAWSVLYGTGHTGELFF. Here the CDR3 DNA reads TGTGCCTGGAGTGTATTGTACGGGACAGGGCATACCGGGGAGCTGTTTTTT.

The rearrangement joins TRBV14 to TRBJ2-5; 7 positions agree with TRBD2. Germline V lookup: CDR1 SGHDN, CDR2 FVKESK. The CDR3 consists of 15 residues. Trimming at V came to 0 bases and at J to 1 base, leaving 2 bases not matched to a gene. The CDR3 region has the DNA TGTGCCAGCAGCCAAGACAAGCGGGGCCAAGAGACCCAGTACTTC. This sequence encodes CASSQDKRGQETQYF.

The V and J genes are TRBV27 and TRBJ2-3, with D unclear. The CDR3 runs to 15 residues. Germline V gives CDR1 MNHEY, CDR2 SMNVEV (reference sequence). The germline V and J ends were trimmed by 3 bases and 0 bases, with 10 bases remaining between them. The CDR3 DNA is TGTGCCAGCAGTTTTTTTTCCACTAGCACAGATACGCAGTATTTT. Translating it yields CASSFFSTSTDTQYF.

The chain couples TRBV5-1 to TRBJ2-7; 10 bases fit TRBD1. V shed 0 bases, J shed 2 bases, and the junction held 17 bases outside the gene matches. The CDR3 extends over 20 amino acids. The germline gives CDR1 SGHRS, CDR2 YFSETQ. CDR3 DNA sequence: TGCGCCAGCAGCTTGGAGACAGGGGGCGTTTTTTCTCGACAACCCTACGAGCAGTACTTC. Its protein product is CASSLETGGVFSRQPYEQYF.

This clone was counted a few times. At one end, the junction sequence differs from germline, possibly due to a read error. The chain employs TRBV6-1 and TRBJ2-1, with D possibly TRBD1 on 5 matching bases. Germline-derived CDR1 and CDR2 are MNHNS and SASEGT. CDR3 length: 12 amino acids. The CDR3 loop reads CASSDTQVSALF. Here the CDR3 DNA reads TGTGCCAGCAGTGACACACAGGTTTCAGCACTCTTC.

The J gene is TRBJ2-1, the V gene TRBV7-3; the D gene is possibly TRBD2 (5 bases). Per the germline V gene, CDR1 is SGHTA and CDR2 is FQGTGA. Trimming shortened V by 8 bases and J by 6 bases, and 8 bases separated the two germline ends. The CDR3 spans 11 residues. The CDR3 DNA reads TGTGCCAGCGGGAGAGGCAATGAGCAGTTCTTC. Amino acids: CASGRGNEQFF.

The rearrangement links TRBV7-2 to TRBJ2-1, with 8 positions matching TRBD1. The CDR3 is 16 amino acids. The germline V gene encodes CDR1 SGHTA and CDR2 FQGNSA. V trimming: 5 bases; J trimming: 8 bases; junction bases outside the gene matches: 14. The CDR3 loop is CASSRTLGQGIDEQFF. CDR3 DNA sequence: TGTGCCAGCAGCCGAACACTTGGACAGGGTATAGATGAGCAGTTCTTC.

The J gene is TRBJ2-6, the V gene TRBV5-4; possibly TRBD2 for D (6 bases). This CDR3 spans 15 amino acids. V lost 4 bases and J 4 bases, leaving 12 bases between the germline ends. Per germline, CDR1 SGHNT and CDR2 YYREEE (reference sequence). CDR3 sequence: CASSLGGEGANVLTF. In DNA form, the CDR3 reads TGTGCCAGCAGCCTTGGCGGGGAGGGGGCCAACGTCCTGACTTTC.

V is TRBV30 and J is TRBJ1-3; 12 bases fit TRBD1. Looked up from germline, CDR1 is GTSNPN and CDR2 is SVGIG (reference sequence). There are 15 residues in the CDR3. V trimming: 3 bases; J trimming: 3 bases; junction bases outside the gene matches: 3. As DNA, the CDR3 is TGTGCCTGGAGGGGACAGGGGGCGGGTGGAAACACCATATATTTT. Encoded protein: CAWRGQGAGGNTIYF.

The chain links TRBV10-2 to TRBJ2-5; 8 bases match TRBD2. CDR3 length: 15 amino acids. Looked up from germline, CDR1 is WSHSY and CDR2 is SAAADI. The V gene end was trimmed by 5 bases and the J gene end by 5 bases; junction bases not matched to a gene: 10. This CDR3 is CASSPPGGARETQYF. CDR3 nucleotides: TGCGCCAGCAGTCCCCCCGGGGGGGCCAGGGAGACCCAGTACTTC.

The V gene is TRBV9, the J gene TRBJ1-6; D is uncertain. This CDR3 is built from 16 residues. The germline V gene has CDR1 SGDLS and CDR2 YYNGEE. V was cut by 4 bases and J by 6 bases, with 17 bases left in between. The DNA for the CDR3 is TGTGCCAGCAGCCCCGCCCCGGTGTCCGCTAATTCACCCCTCCACTTT. Amino acid sequence: CASSPAPVSANSPLHF.

In this sample, this clone turned up once. The genes are TRBV7-3 and TRBJ2-3; possibly TRBD2 for D (6 bases). From germline, CDR1 is SGHTA and CDR2 FQGTGA. V lost 5 bases, J lost 2 bases, and 11 bases lay in between. The CDR3 is made up of 14 amino acids. In nucleotides, the CDR3 is TGTGCCAGCAGCCGGGACTCCGCCACAGATACGCAGTATTTT. Amino acids: CASSRDSATDTQYF.

The rearrangement links TRBV19 to TRBJ2-5, with 8 positions matching TRBD2. J lost 4 bases, V lost 4 bases, and 5 bases had no gene match. This CDR3 is 14 amino acids long. Germline V gene data show CDR1 as LNHDA and CDR2 as SQIVND (reference sequence). The CDR3 region is CASSNSGVRETQYF. As DNA, the CDR3 is TGTGCCAGTAGTAATAGCGGGGTGAGAGAGACCCAGTACTTC.

V is TRBV2 and J is TRBJ2-5, with TRBD2 matching over 9 bases. CDR1 is SNHLY and CDR2 is FYNNEI in the germline V gene. The CDR3 has 15 amino acids. The V segment lost 0 bases and the J segment 4 bases; nucleotides outside the gene matches: 3. The CDR3 DNA sequence: TGTGCCAGCAGTGAAGCAGGAGCGGGAGGAGAGACCCAGTACTTC. This codes for CASSEAGAGGETQYF. The full variable domain, completed using reference TRBV2 and TRBJ2-5, is EPEVTQTPSHQVTQMGQEVILRCVPISNHLYFYWYRQILGQKVEFLVSFYNNEISEKSEIFDDQFSVERPDGSNFTLKIRSTKLEDSAMYFCASSEAGAGGETQYFGPGTRLLVL.

The chain uses TRBV5-6 and TRBJ2-7; 7 bases line up with TRBD2. Trimming at V came to 0 bases and at J to 4 bases, leaving 10 bases not matched to a gene. Germline assignment: CDR1 SGHDT and CDR2 YYEEEE. The CDR3 runs 16 residues. The CDR3 DNA reads as TGTGCCAGCAGCTTGGTGGCTAGCGGAACACTTTACGAGCAGTACTTC. As protein: CASSLVASGTLYEQYF.

V gene TRBV7-2 combines with J gene TRBJ2-4, with 7 bases lining up with TRBD1. This CDR3 spans 14 amino acids. Germline values: CDR1 SGHTA, CDR2 FQGNSA. The J segment lost 7 bases and the V segment lost 3 bases, leaving 6 bases of the junction unmatched. The CDR3 DNA is TGTGCCAGCAGCTTCTCAGGGGGTAGGAACATTCAGTACTTC. Translated: CASSFSGGRNIQYF.

Only a few counts were recorded for this clone. V gene TRBV7-9 combines with J gene TRBJ1-4, with D perhaps TRBD1 (5 bases). Germline V gene data show CDR1 as SEHNR and CDR2 as FQNEAQ (reference sequence). CDR3 length equals 15 residues. The germline V and J ends were trimmed by 4 bases and 8 bases, with 17 bases remaining between them. The CDR3: CASSSSSQGGEKLFF. In nucleotides, the CDR3 is TGTGCCAGCAGCTCCTCCTCCCAGGGAGGGGAAAAACTGTTTTTT.

The CDR3 sequence: CASSPSGAYNEQFF. CDR3 coding DNA: TGTGCCAGCAGCCCTAGCGGCGCCTACAATGAGCAGTTCTTC. V usage is TRBV7-2 and J usage is TRBJ2-1; 7 bases are shared with TRBD2. CDR3 size: 14 residues. The V and J ends lost 5 bases and 2 bases, in that order; junction bases with no gene match: 3. Germline loops: CDR1 SGHTA, CDR2 FQGNSA. Together with reference TRBV7-2 and TRBJ2-1, the CDR3 gives the full variable domain: GAGVSQSPSNKVTEKGKDVELRCDPISGHTALYWYRQSLGQGLEFLIYFQGNSAPDKSGLPSDRFSAERTGGSVSTLTIQRTQQEDSAVYLCASSPSGAYNEQFFGPGTRLTVL.

The chain joins TRBV5-1 to TRBJ2-2; 7 bases line up with TRBD2. There are 16 residues in the CDR3. After removal of 9 bases from V and 5 bases from J, the junction contained 16 bases not matched to a gene. Germline V gives CDR1 SGHRS, CDR2 YFSETQ. For the CDR3, the DNA is TGCGCCACCACGCATTTCGGACTAGGTGAAACCGGGGAGCTGTTTTTT. Residues: CATTHFGLGETGELFF.